The T cell receptor beta chain under discussion was sequenced for a study of CD8 T cells in Susac syndrome. Trimming removed 2 bases from V and 2 bases from J, with 15 bases in between. The CDR3 spans 16 residues. The germline V gene encodes CDR1 SGHTA and CDR2 FQGNSA. With random hexamers, reverse transcription was performed on about 0.5 to 1 ug of RNA. TCRdb independently ran MiXCR on the immunoSEQ multiplex PCR reads; one entry per CDR3 protein. The table records approximately 210,000 distinct CDR3 sequences, 85% to 95% of them present only once. This clonotype was obtained from a human donor with Susac syndrome. Source material: CD4+ T cells from PBMCs. The J gene is TRBJ1-2, the V gene TRBV7-2, with D tentatively TRBD1 (6 bases). This chain's CDR3 is CASSLNPWTENYGYTF. CDR3 sequence (DNA): TGTGCCAGCAGCTTAAACCCCTGGACAGAGAACTATGGCTACACCTTC.